The 12 T cell receptor beta chains in this list originate from one sample, sequenced in a study of OX40 agonist ivuxolimab in advanced cancers. Only in-frame clones appear in the TCRdb table, and some are missing; sequencing was by immunoSEQ multiplex PCR. In the table there are tens of thousands of clones, approximately 86% of which are singletons. Sequencing was performed on CD4+ or CD8+ T cells sorted from blood, taken in a trial of the OX40 agonist ivuxolimab. The origin of the receptors is an adult with an advanced solid tumor such as melanoma, head and neck, liver or kidney cancer.

J is TRBJ2-2 and V is TRBV5-1; TRBD1 or TRBD2 may be the D gene (5 bases each). This CDR3 contains 14 residues. The V end lost 0 bases, the J end lost 6 bases, and 9 bases lay between the germline ends. Germline lookup yields CDR1 SGHRS and CDR2 YFSETQ. CDR3 coding DNA: TGCGCCAGCAGCTTGGTTGGGGGTGCCGGGGAGCTGTTTTTT. It is translated as CASSLVGGAGELFF.

V is TRBV18 and J is TRBJ2-3; TRBD2 matches at 12 bases. CDR1 and CDR2 (germline): KGHSH, LQKENI. The CDR3 contains 18 residues. Trimming cost V 6 bases and J 2 bases; bases outside gene matches: 12. DNA for the CDR3: TGTGCCAGCTCGCCCTACCCCACTAGCGGGAGGACCACAGATACGCAGTATTTT. Translating gives CASSPYPTSGRTTDTQYF. The variable domain in full, with the rest retrieved from reference TRBV18 and TRBJ2-3, is NAGVMQNPRHLVRRRGQEARLRCSPMKGHSHVYWYRQLPEEGLKFMVYLQKENIIDESGMPKERFSAEFPKEGPSILRIQQVVRGDSAAYFCASSPYPTSGRTTDTQYFGPGTRLTVL.

This sequence joins TRBV7-3 and TRBJ2-2; D gene unclear. The CDR3 has 15 residues. CDR1 is SGHTA, CDR2 FQGTGA, per germline. Trimming removed 7 bases at V and 5 bases at J, with 17 bases between. CDR3 sequence reads: CASTFMGPGTGELFF. The CDR3 bases are TGTGCCAGCACCTTCATGGGCCCCGGGACCGGGGAGCTGTTTTTT.

The rearrangement joins TRBV4-3 to TRBJ2-3; TRBD2 aligns across 7 bases. Germline V gene lookup returns CDR1 LGHNA and CDR2 YSLEER. Trimming cost V 4 bases and J 6 bases; bases outside gene matches: 10. The CDR3 consists of 15 residues. The CDR3 region is CASSRDYSSADTQYF. The DNA of the CDR3 is TGCGCCAGCAGCCGGGACTACTCTTCCGCGGATACGCAGTATTTT.

The chain couples TRBV10-3 to TRBJ2-4, with 8 bases identical to TRBD1. CDR1 ENHRY and CDR2 SYGVKD come from the germline V gene. The V and J ends lost 6 bases and 2 bases, in that order; junction bases with no gene match: 9. The CDR3 is made up of 16 amino acids. The CDR3 sequence is CAISPDRGETKNIQYF. For the CDR3, the DNA is TGTGCCATCAGCCCCGACAGGGGAGAAACCAAAAACATTCAGTACTTC.

The V call is TRBV28, the J call TRBJ2-3, with D possibly TRBD1 on 6 matching bases. CDR1 and CDR2 from the germline V gene are MDHEN and SYDVKM. The germline V and J ends were trimmed by 6 bases and 3 bases, with 16 bases remaining between them. The length of the CDR3 is 15 residues. CDR3 region: CASRGSGTLTDTQYF. CDR3 nucleotides: TGTGCCAGCAGGGGATCCGGGACATTGACAGATACGCAGTATTTT.

The rearrangement links TRBV5-1 to TRBJ2-2, with D perhaps TRBD1 or TRBD2 (5 bases each). The CDR3 loop spans 15 amino acids. V was trimmed by 0 bases and J by 3 bases, leaving 9 bases between them. Germline values: CDR1 SGHRS, CDR2 YFSETQ. CDR3 bases: TGCGCCAGCAGCTTGGAGGGGACGGACACCGGGGAGCTGTTTTTT. It yields the protein CASSLEGTDTGELFF.

This chain joins TRBV5-5 and TRBJ1-5, with TRBD1 matching over 7 bases. The CDR3 is 13 residues long. Germline V gene data show CDR1 as SGHKS and CDR2 as YYEKEE (reference sequence). The trim removed 4 bases at V and 4 bases at J, leaving 2 bases unmatched. CDR3 nucleotide sequence: TGTGCCAGCAGCCAGACAGGGAATCAGCCCCAGCATTTT. As protein: CASSQTGNQPQHF. Drawing the rest from reference TRBV5-5 and TRBJ1-5, the complete variable domain is DAGVTQSPTHLIKTRGQQVTLRCSPISGHKSVSWYQQVLGQGPQFIFQYYEKEERGRGNFPDRFSARQFPNYSSELNVNALLLGDSALYLCASSQTGNQPQHFGDGTRLSIL.

This chain uses TRBV19 with TRBJ1-2, with unresolved D. Trimming took off 4 bases at V and 0 bases at J, with 9 bases between the two ends. This CDR3 is built from 14 residues. Per germline, CDR1 LNHDA and CDR2 SQIVND (reference sequence). DNA for the CDR3: TGTGCCAGTAGTACCCAGGCTCCTAACTATGGCTACACCTTC. Its translation: CASSTQAPNYGYTF.

CDR3 nucleotide sequence: TGCAGTGCTAGAGATCTGGCTGAAGCTTTCTTT. Amino acids: CSARDLAEAFF. The V call is TRBV20-1, the J call TRBJ1-1; D call uncertain. The CDR3 runs 11 residues. V shed 0 bases and J shed 6 bases, with 5 bases lying between them. The germline gives CDR1 DFQATT, CDR2 SNEGSKA (reference sequence).

V gene TRBV5-1 combines with J gene TRBJ2-2, with 8 bases identical to TRBD2. Trimming removed 0 bases from V and 1 base from J; junction bases left unmatched: 2. Germline CDR1 and CDR2: SGHRS and YFSETQ. There are 16 residues in the CDR3. DNA for the CDR3: TGCGCCAGCAGCTTGGTCCTAGCGGGGAACACCGGGGAGCTGTTTTTT. Its translation: CASSLVLAGNTGELFF. Together with reference TRBV5-1 and TRBJ2-2, the CDR3 gives the full variable domain: KAGVTQTPRYLIKTRGQQVTLSCSPISGHRSVSWYQQTPGQGLQFLFEYFSETQRNKGNFPGRFSGRQFSNSRSEMNVSTLELGDSALYLCASSLVLAGNTGELFFGEGSRLTVL.

The chain links TRBV5-1 to TRBJ2-7; 10 positions match TRBD1. The V gene's germline CDR1 is SGHRS and CDR2 YFSETQ. J gave up 6 bases and V 2 bases, and 2 bases lay outside the gene matches. This CDR3 is built from 13 residues. For the CDR3, the DNA is TGCGCCAGCAGCTTCGGGGACAGGGGCGAGCAGTACTTC. It codes for CASSFGDRGEQYF. Complete variable domain (other parts from reference TRBV5-1 and TRBJ2-7): KAGVTQTPRYLIKTRGQQVTLSCSPISGHRSVSWYQQTPGQGLQFLFEYFSETQRNKGNFPGRFSGRQFSNSRSEMNVSTLELGDSALYLCASSFGDRGEQYFGPGTRLTVT.